The rows below give T cell receptor beta chains drawn from one sample of a study of T-cell memory formation after mild COVID-19. TCRdb re-derived calls from the 5' RACE reads in MiXCR, one entry per CDR3 protein. The sample contains 250,000 or so distinct CDR3 sequences, roughly 18% of which appear only once. Sequenced: PBMCs or a T cell subset sorted from them (not recorded which). These receptors were obtained from a man aged 18-30 years who had mild COVID-19 (a few samples of this study predate the infection). Cell type and time point are not known. Both conserved end residues are part of each CDR3. A D gene is named only where the DNA matches it firmly. Some rows mark clone size as missing; the rest say once, few, many or name a class of expanded clone.

J,D,V,size,DNA,CDR3
TRBJ1-1,NA,TRBV9,NA,TGTGCCAGCAGCGTAGAGGGGGGGCAGCCGACTGAAGCTTTCTTT,CASSVEGGQPTEAFF
TRBJ1-2,NA,TRBV28,NA,TGTGCCAGCAGTTTACGGTCAATCCTCGGCGGGGGGCACCACTATGGCTACACCTTC,CASSLRSILGGGHHYGYTF
TRBJ2-5,NA,TRBV7-6,NA,TGTGCCAGCAGCTTAGCCCGATGGGAGACCCAGTACTTC,CASSLARWETQYF
TRBJ1-4,NA,TRBV5-1,few,TGCGCCAGCAGCTTGGTCACCGGCGGGGATGAAAAACTGTTTTTT,CASSLVTGGDEKLFF
TRBJ2-7,TRBD2,TRBV3-1,NA,TGTGCCAGCAGCCCACTAGCGGGGGGGCCGCACGAGCAGTACTTC,CASSPLAGGPHEQYF
TRBJ2-5,TRBD1,TRBV27,once,TGTGCCAGCAGTTTGGGACAGGGGAGTTGGGAGACCCAGTACTTC,CASSLGQGSWETQYF
TRBJ1-1,NA,TRBV6-6,many,TGTGCCAGCAGTTACTCAGGAGGGGCTGAAGCTTTCTTT,CASSYSGGAEAFF
TRBJ2-5,NA,TRBV5-1,many,TGCGCCAGCAGCTTGGCAGGCATCCATGAAGAGACCCAGTACTTC,CASSLAGIHEETQYF
TRBJ1-2,TRBD1,TRBV13,NA,TGTGCCAGCAGCAGACAGGGGGCTCAATCTGGCCACACCTTC,CASSRQGAQSGHTF
TRBJ2-1,TRBD1,TRBV10-3,NA,TGTGCCATCAGTGGTGACAGGGGCCACAATGAGCAGTTCTTC,CAISGDRGHNEQFF
TRBJ2-7,NA,TRBV7-2,NA,TGTGCCAGCAGCTTAGGCTCCGGACACGCCCCAAAGCAGTACTTC,CASSLGSGHAPKQYF
TRBJ1-1,NA,TRBV20-1,few,NA,CSARVGVGASW
TRBJ2-2,NA,TRBV6-2/TRBV6-3,many,TGTGCCAGCAGTTACCTCGTCAGCTCCGGGGAGCTGTTTTTT,CASSYLVSSGELFF
TRBJ1-6,NA,TRBV20-1,NA,TGCAGTGCCGATCAGAGGGAGCATAATTCACCCCTCCACTTT,CSADQREHNSPLHF
TRBJ1-1,NA,TRBV5-1,NA,TGCGCCAGCAGCTTGGCCACAGGGTCGGGGGAGGCTTTCTTT,CASSLATGSGEAFF
TRBJ2-5,NA,TRBV6-1,NA,TGTGCCAGCAGTGCAATGGTCAGGGTGGTAGCAGAGACCCAGTACTTC,CASSAMVRVVAETQYF
TRBJ1-6,NA,TRBV12-3/TRBV12-4,few,TGTGCCAGCAGTTTTGTCGGCAGTAATTCACCCCTCCACTTT,CASSFVGSNSPLHF
TRBJ2-5,TRBD1,TRBV20-1,NA,TGCAGTGCTCCCCAGGACAGGGCGCAAGAGACCCAGTACTTC,CSAPQDRAQETQYF
TRBJ2-5,TRBD1,TRBV6-1,many,TGTGCCAGCAGTGAAGCGACAGGGGGCCAAGAGACCCAGTACTTC,CASSEATGGQETQYF
TRBJ1-2,NA,TRBV12-5,few,TGTGCTAGTGGTGTTGACAGGCATGGCTACACCTTC,CASGVDRHGYTF
TRBJ2-3,NA,TRBV5-1,few,TGCGCCAGCAGCCTGAGGACTATCGCGGGAGATACGCAGTATTTT,CASSLRTIAGDTQYF
TRBJ2-3,TRBD2,TRBV24-1,many,TGTGCCACCAGTGATTTAAAGCGGGGGGGAGATGATACGCAGTATTTT,CATSDLKRGGDDTQYF
TRBJ2-7,NA,TRBV6-5,NA,TGTGCCAGCAGTTACTCAAGGGTCGCCCTCGAGCAGTACTTC,CASSYSRVALEQYF
TRBJ1-1,NA,TRBV9,few,TGTGCCAGCAGCGTAGGGCAGGAGAACACTGAAGCTTTCTTT,CASSVGQENTEAFF
TRBJ2-5,NA,TRBV4-2,NA,TGTGCCAGCAGCCAGGAGCGGACGGTTAAAGAGACCCAGTACTTC,CASSQERTVKETQYF
TRBJ2-1,TRBD2,TRBV2,NA,TGTGCCAGCAGCGGGGGGGCGAGGTCCTACAATGAGCAGTTCTTC,CASSGGARSYNEQFF
TRBJ2-2,TRBD2,TRBV5-4,many,TGTGCCAGCAGGGGGACTAGTTCCGCCGGGGAGCTGTTTTTT,CASRGTSSAGELFF